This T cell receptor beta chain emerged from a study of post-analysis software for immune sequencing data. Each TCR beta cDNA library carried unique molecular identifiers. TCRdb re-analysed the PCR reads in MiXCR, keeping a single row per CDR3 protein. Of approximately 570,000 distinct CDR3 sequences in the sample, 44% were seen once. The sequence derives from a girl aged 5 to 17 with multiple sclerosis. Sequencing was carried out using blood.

The CDR3 is CASSCAGAPYEQYF. CDR3 in DNA: TGTGCCAGCAGTTGCGCAGGGGCGCCTTACGAGCAGTACTTC. The chain couples TRBV12-3 or TRBV12-4 to TRBJ2-5, with TRBD1 as a possible D gene (6 bases). The J call could be wrong; TRBJ2-7 is a better fit for the DNA end. This CDR3 spans 14 amino acids.